The 30 T cell receptor beta chains below all came from one sample that was sequenced in a study of cytomegalovirus exposure and HLA in healthy donors. PCR amplification relied on 60 Vbeta primers (plus 13 Jbeta primers). Method: immunoSEQ multiplex PCR; TCRdb's copy keeps in-frame clones and lacks some. The table records 150,000 to 200,000 clones, about 65% of them present only once. The sequenced sample consisted of PBMCs. The receptors stem from a girl aged 10-17 years in good health and CMV-seronegative.

The chain couples TRBV7-8 to TRBJ1-5, with TRBD1 as a possible D gene (5 bases). Germline V lookup: CDR1 SGHVS, CDR2 FQNEAQ. The length of the CDR3 is 13 residues. V lost 5 bases to trimming and J lost 7 bases, with 12 bases between them. The CDR3 coding sequence is TGTGCCAGCAGCCGTGGGGCGGGACAGCCCCAGCATTTT. This encodes CASSRGAGQPQHF.

The V and J genes are TRBV19 and TRBJ2-7; TRBD1 aligns across 8 bases. V lost 3 bases and J lost 3; bases outside the gene matches: 7. In germline, CDR1 is LNHDA, CDR2 SQIVND (reference sequence). The CDR3 spans 15 residues. This CDR3 reads CASSIGQGILYEQYF. CDR3 DNA sequence: TGTGCCAGTAGTATCGGACAGGGTATCCTCTACGAGCAGTACTTC.

V gene TRBV5-1 combines with J gene TRBJ1-2, with D maybe TRBD1 (6 bases). Germline CDR1 is SGHRS and CDR2 is YFSETQ. CDR3 length: 14 amino acids. V was shortened by 0 bases and J by 8 bases, with 14 bases between the two germline ends. As DNA, the CDR3 is TGCGCCAGCAGCTTGGAGCCAGGGGTCGGCGGCTACACCTTC. Protein product: CASSLEPGVGGYTF.

This clone was observed a few times. The chain links TRBV25-1 to TRBJ1-2, with D unclear. CDR1 and CDR2 from the germline V gene are MGHDK and SYGVNS. The CDR3 totals 12 residues. V was shortened by 8 bases and J by 5 bases, with 12 bases between the two germline ends. The CDR3 region has the DNA TGTGCCAGCCAGGCCCCTGGGTATGGCTACACCTTC. Amino acids: CASQAPGYGYTF.

This clone was picked up one time. CDR3 sequence (DNA): TGTGCCAGCAGTGAGGCAGGGAAGGACGAGCAGTACTTC. It specifies CASSEAGKDEQYF. The chain couples TRBV6-1 to TRBJ2-7; a possible D gene is TRBD1 (5 bases). Between the trimmed V and J ends, which lost 3 bases and 5 bases, there was a span of 11 bases. CDR3 length: 13 residues. Germline CDR1 and CDR2: MNHNS and SASEGT.

The genes are TRBV7-9 and TRBJ1-1; D perhaps matches TRBD1 (5 bases). In germline, CDR1 is SEHNR, CDR2 FQNEAQ (reference sequence). The CDR3 consists of 8 residues. This CDR3 reads CADSEAFF. The CDR3 region has the DNA TGTGCAGACAGTGAAGCTTTCTTT.

This clone was seen a handful of times. V usage is TRBV6-5 and J usage is TRBJ1-4; TRBD1 matches at 7 bases. Losses at the gene ends were 5 bases for V and 5 bases for J; bases not matched to a gene: 8. The CDR3 runs to 15 residues. In germline, CDR1 is MNHEY, CDR2 SVGAGI. CDR3 amino acids: CASSNGEQGNEKLFF. CDR3 bases: TGTGCCAGCAGTAACGGGGAACAGGGGAATGAAAAACTGTTTTTT.

The chain has TRBV11-1 and TRBJ2-7, with TRBD1 matching 10 bases. CDR3 length: 15 amino acids. Germline-derived CDR1 and CDR2 are SGHAT and FQDESV (reference sequence). V was clipped by 3 bases and J by 2 bases; unmatched bases: 4. The CDR3 loop is CASSFTGTGAYEQYF. The CDR3 region has the DNA TGTGCCAGCAGCTTTACCGGGACAGGGGCCTACGAGCAGTACTTC.

J is TRBJ2-3 and V is TRBV13, with D unresolved. The CDR3 is made up of 16 amino acids. Per the germline V gene, CDR1 is PRHDT and CDR2 is FYEKMQ (reference sequence). V dropped 0 bases and J dropped 1 base, with 11 bases sitting between them. The CDR3 DNA is TGTGCCAGCAGCTTAGGGTCGGGTTCCGGCACAGATACGCAGTATTTT. It yields the protein CASSLGSGSGTDTQYF.

This clone was seen just once. The rearrangement joins TRBV7-5 to TRBJ1-5. TRBV7-5 is shown as a pseudogene. CDR3 length: 14 amino acids. CDR3 DNA sequence: TGTGCCAGAAGCGGAGGAATTAGCAATCAGCCCCAGCATTTT. This gives the protein CARSGGISNQPQHF.

J is TRBJ2-2 and V is TRBV6-5; TRBD2 is a possible D gene (5 bases). Germline lookup yields CDR1 MNHEY and CDR2 SVGAGI. The CDR3 is 15 amino acids. The germline V and J ends were trimmed by 4 bases and 1 base, with 10 bases remaining between them. The CDR3 is CASSFPGMNTGELFF. In DNA form, the CDR3 reads TGTGCCAGCAGTTTCCCGGGGATGAACACCGGGGAGCTGTTTTTT.

This chain links TRBV19 with TRBJ2-7; a possible D gene is TRBD2 (6 bases). Trimming shortened V by 4 bases and J by 3 bases, and 10 bases separated the two germline ends. Looked up from germline, CDR1 is LNHDA and CDR2 is SQIVND (reference sequence). This CDR3 is built from 13 residues. In DNA, the CDR3 is TGTGCCAGTAGTACCCGGGACTTCTACGAGCAGTACTTC. Protein sequence: CASSTRDFYEQYF.

In its sample, this clone was seen once. V and J are TRBV9 and TRBJ1-5, with D possibly TRBD1 on 6 matching bases. The CDR3 spans 13 residues. The V end was cut by 0 bases, the J end by 5 bases, with 6 bases between. Germline V gene data show CDR1 as SGDLS and CDR2 as YYNGEE. CDR3 DNA sequence: TGTGCCAGCAGCGTAGGACAGGATCAGCCCCAGCATTTT. It is translated as CASSVGQDQPQHF.

The gene calls are TRBV29-1 and TRBJ1-2; weak D call: TRBD1 (5 bases). The V end was cut by 5 bases, the J end by 5 bases, with 15 bases between. Germline loops: CDR1 SQVTM, CDR2 ANQGSEA. The CDR3 is 13 amino acids. The CDR3 sequence is CSVSETAAYGYTF. The CDR3 DNA follows: TGCAGCGTTTCCGAGACAGCTGCTTATGGCTACACCTTC.

There are a few counts of this clone. The genes are TRBV6-5 and TRBJ1-2; maybe TRBD1 (6 bases). This CDR3 contains 15 residues. Germline V CDR1 and CDR2: MNHEY, SVGAGI. V lost 0 bases and J lost 4, with 12 bases in between. As DNA, the CDR3 is TGTGCCAGCAGTTACTCGTCAGGGGTTGGCTATGGCTACACCTTC. It encodes CASSYSSGVGYGYTF.

The chain recombines TRBV15 with TRBJ1-1; D is unclear. The ends were cut back, 7 bases at V and 0 bases at J, with 9 bases in the middle. Germline lookup yields CDR1 LNHNV and CDR2 YYDKDF (reference sequence). The CDR3 has 13 residues. CDR3 coding DNA: TGTGCCACCAACTTTGACATGAACACTGAAGCTTTCTTT. This gives the protein CATNFDMNTEAFF.

The gene calls are TRBV29-1 and TRBJ2-1; 7 nucleotides agree with TRBD2. The CDR3 totals 14 residues. Trimming at V came to 4 bases and at J to 9 bases, leaving 12 bases not matched to a gene. CDR1 SQVTM and CDR2 ANQGSEA come from the germline V gene. The CDR3 DNA reads as TGCAGCGTTGGATTCGGGACTACCTACCCTGAGCAGTTCTTC. Protein: CSVGFGTTYPEQFF.

The gene calls are TRBV14 and TRBJ2-5; D possibly corresponds to TRBD2 (6 bases). The V end was cut by 4 bases, the J end by 2 bases, with 11 bases between. CDR1 and CDR2 from the germline V gene are SGHDN and FVKESK. The CDR3 is 14 amino acids. In nucleotides, the CDR3 is TGTGCCAGCAGCCCTCGGGGGTTGCAAGAGACCCAGTACTTC. Translation: CASSPRGLQETQYF.

The V and J genes are TRBV4-1 and TRBJ2-3; unclear D gene. V was trimmed by 1 base and J by 2 bases, leaving 7 bases between them. CDR1 and CDR2 from the germline V gene are MGHRA and YSYEKL. This CDR3 spans 14 amino acids. This CDR3 is CASSQVADTDTQYF. The CDR3 coding sequence is TGCGCCAGCAGCCAAGTCGCAGACACAGATACGCAGTATTTT.

This clone was counted a few times. This rearrangement joins TRBV29-1 to TRBJ2-1; tentative D call: TRBD1 (5 bases). V was shortened by 7 bases and J by 0 bases, with 16 bases between the two germline ends. The CDR3 spans 15 residues. Per the germline V gene, CDR1 is SQVTM and CDR2 is ANQGSEA. The CDR3: CSARRQTDSYNEQFF. The CDR3 DNA is TGCAGCGCAAGACGACAGACCGACTCCTACAATGAGCAGTTCTTC.

The chain couples TRBV5-5 to TRBJ1-2; 7 positions agree with TRBD1. V lost 5 bases, J lost 7 bases, and 8 bases stayed unmatched. In germline, CDR1 is SGHKS, CDR2 YYEKEE (reference sequence). This CDR3 region has 13 residues. CDR3 protein: CASSPRQGLGYTF. The CDR3 nucleotides read TGTGCCAGCAGTCCCCGACAGGGTCTTGGCTACACCTTC.

CDR3: CASSGLAGGPAYEQYF. CDR3 bases: TGTGCCAGCAGCGGTCTAGCGGGGGGCCCTGCCTACGAGCAGTACTTC. This chain uses TRBV7-2 with TRBJ2-7, with 11 bases matching TRBD2. Unmatched junction bases numbered 8, after V lost 5 bases and J lost 2 bases. The CDR3 covers 16 residues. Germline V gene lookup returns CDR1 SGHTA and CDR2 FQGNSA.

The chain joins TRBV19 to TRBJ1-4; no firm D call. From germline, CDR1 is LNHDA and CDR2 SQIVND (reference sequence). The V end was cut by 3 bases, the J end by 5 bases, with 7 bases between. The CDR3 runs 13 residues. The chain's CDR3 is CASSIRRNEKLFF. The CDR3 coding sequence is TGTGCCAGTAGTATTAGGAGAAATGAAAAACTGTTTTTT. Together with reference TRBV19 and TRBJ1-4, the CDR3 gives the full variable domain: DGGITQSPKYLFRKEGQNVTLSCEQNLNHDAMYWYRQDPGQGLRLIYYSQIVNDFQKGDIAEGYSVSREKKESFPLTVTSAQKNPTAFYLCASSIRRNEKLFFGSGTQLSVL.

CDR3 DNA: TGTGCCAGCAGCTTGGACAGGGGTAGGACCCAGTACTTC. Protein sequence: CASSLDRGRTQYF. This sequence joins TRBV11-2 and TRBJ2-5; 9 positions agree with TRBD1. CDR3 length: 13 amino acids. Trimming removed 3 bases from V and 7 bases from J; junction bases left unmatched: 3. Germline V CDR1 and CDR2: SGHAT, FQNNGV. The full variable domain, in which reference TRBV11-2 and TRBJ2-5 provide the parts outside the CDR3, is EAGVAQSPRYKIIEKRQSVAFWCNPISGHATLYWYQQILGQGPKLLIQFQNNGVVDDSQLPKDRFSAERLKGVDSTLKIQPAKLEDSAVYLCASSLDRGRTQYFGPGTRLLVL.

The chain links TRBV5-1 to TRBJ2-5; TRBD2 might be the D (7 bases). The germline CDR1 and CDR2 sequences are SGHRS and YFSETQ. Trimming left V 3 bases short and J 5 bases short, with 14 bases between. The CDR3 is 14 amino acids. As DNA, the CDR3 is TGCGCCAGCAGCTCGGGGGGCAAGGGGGAGACCCAGTACTTC. Encoded protein: CASSSGGKGETQYF.

V gene TRBV19 combines with J gene TRBJ1-2, with TRBD1 identical over 7 bases. The ends lost 2 bases at V and 4 bases at J; junction bases unmatched: 1. The length of the CDR3 is 13 residues. Germline lookup yields CDR1 LNHDA and CDR2 SQIVND (reference sequence). CDR3 in amino acids: CASSIQGGYGYTF. As DNA, the CDR3 is TGTGCCAGTAGTATACAGGGGGGCTATGGCTACACCTTC.

The chain joins TRBV2 to TRBJ2-7, with D perhaps TRBD2 (5 bases). The CDR3 is 13 amino acids. The V end lost 7 bases, the J end lost 6 bases, and 16 bases lay between the germline ends. The germline gives CDR1 SNHLY, CDR2 FYNNEI. CDR3 residues: CASTRRVESEQYF. CDR3 bases: TGTGCCAGCACGAGGCGGGTTGAGAGCGAGCAGTACTTC.

The chain recombines TRBV5-8 with TRBJ2-3; D is possibly TRBD1 (5 bases). Trimming removed 4 bases at V and 3 bases at J, with 15 bases between. CDR1 and CDR2 from the germline V gene are SGHTS and YDEGEE. The CDR3 loop spans 15 amino acids. The CDR3, as DNA: TGTGCCAGCAGCCTAGGGGCGGAGTGGACAGATACGCAGTATTTT. Protein: CASSLGAEWTDTQYF.

V usage is TRBV15 and J usage is TRBJ2-1, with TRBD1 identical over 7 bases. The CDR3 is made up of 15 amino acids. The trim removed 5 bases at V and 2 bases at J, leaving 6 bases unmatched. Looked up from germline, CDR1 is LNHNV and CDR2 is YYDKDF (reference sequence). Here the CDR3 reads CATSPGTATYNEQFF. As DNA, the CDR3 is TGTGCCACCAGCCCCGGGACAGCGACCTACAATGAGCAGTTCTTC.

This clone came up once. The V gene is TRBV7-9, the J gene TRBJ1-1, with a possible D match to TRBD1 (6 bases). Germline V gives CDR1 SEHNR, CDR2 FQNEAQ (reference sequence). Trimming cost V 5 bases and J 4 bases, with 14 bases left between them. The CDR3 is 14 residues long. Here the CDR3 reads CASSPRGGSTEAFF. In nucleotides, the CDR3 is TGTGCCAGCAGCCCCAGGGGCGGAAGCACTGAAGCTTTCTTT.